Presented here are 6 T cell receptor beta chains from one specimen sequenced in a study of blood T cell repertoires in COVID-19. Sequencing was performed with immunoSEQ multiplex PCR; in TCRdb, only in-frame clones are kept and a portion is missing. The data contain 110,000 or so clones, approximately 87% of them singletons. The source material was peripheral blood. These receptors originate from a man between 65 and 80 years old who had recovered from COVID-19.

This clone was seen a single time. The rearrangement joins TRBV24-1 to TRBJ1-4, with D perhaps TRBD1 (5 bases). This CDR3 contains 15 residues. Germline-derived CDR1 and CDR2 are KGHDR and SFDVKD. Trimming left V 5 bases short and J 3 bases short, with 12 bases between. CDR3 loop: CATSAATGPNEKLFF. The CDR3 coding sequence is TGTGCCACCAGTGCGGCCACAGGCCCTAATGAAAAACTGTTTTTT.

This clone came up once. This chain joins TRBV27 and TRBJ2-7; possible D gene TRBD1, 5 bases. V dropped 8 bases and J dropped 5 bases, with 19 bases sitting between them. Germline CDR1 reads MNHEY; CDR2 reads SMNVEV (reference sequence). The CDR3 is made up of 14 amino acids. The CDR3 loop reads CASGPLDIPDEQYF. The CDR3 bases are TGTGCCAGCGGTCCCCTGGACATTCCGGACGAGCAGTACTTC.

Comments on this clone: Other DNA sequences in this specimen translate into the identical CDR3. The chain recombines TRBV28 with TRBJ1-4; TRBD1 is a possible D gene (6 bases). Per germline, CDR1 MDHEN and CDR2 SYDVKM. Trimming pared 5 bases from V and 5 bases from J, leaving 12 bases between. The CDR3 loop spans 14 amino acids. The CDR3 DNA reads as TGTGCCAGCAGTCTACTCACAGGGAATGAAAAACTGTTTTTT. It translates to CASSLLTGNEKLFF.

The CDR3 DNA reads TGCGCCAGCAAGACGGGGGTCAACTATGGCTACACCTTC. It is translated as CASKTGVNYGYTF. The chain has TRBV5-1 and TRBJ1-2; the D gene is possibly TRBD1 (5 bases). Trimming took off 6 bases at V and 2 bases at J, with 11 bases between the two ends. Germline V gives CDR1 SGHRS, CDR2 YFSETQ. The CDR3 runs to 13 residues.

The chain uses TRBV7-9 and TRBJ2-7; 7 positions agree with TRBD1. The ends lost 3 bases at V and 2 bases at J; junction bases unmatched: 4. Germline V gene sequence: CDR1 SEHNR, CDR2 FQNEAQ (reference sequence). The CDR3 sequence is 14 residues long. The CDR3 sequence is CASSLSTGAYEQYF. In DNA form, the CDR3 reads TGTGCCAGCAGCTTGAGCACAGGGGCCTACGAGCAGTACTTC. The entire variable domain, with the rest obtained from reference TRBV7-9 and TRBJ2-7, is as follows: DTGVSQNPRHKITKRGQNVTFRCDPISEHNRLYWYRQTLGQGPEFLTYFQNEAQLEKSRLLSDRFSAERPKGSFSTLEIQRTEQGDSAMYLCASSLSTGAYEQYFGPGTRLTVT.

This chain connects TRBV5-1 to TRBJ1-1; 11 bases match TRBD1. V trimming: 7 bases; J trimming: 5 bases; junction bases outside the gene matches: 7. Germline V gene data show CDR1 as SGHRS and CDR2 as YFSETQ. The CDR3 is 14 amino acids. The CDR3 DNA reads TGCGCCAGCTCCGGACAGGGGGCGGAAACTGAAGCTTTCTTT. It is translated as CASSGQGAETEAFF.